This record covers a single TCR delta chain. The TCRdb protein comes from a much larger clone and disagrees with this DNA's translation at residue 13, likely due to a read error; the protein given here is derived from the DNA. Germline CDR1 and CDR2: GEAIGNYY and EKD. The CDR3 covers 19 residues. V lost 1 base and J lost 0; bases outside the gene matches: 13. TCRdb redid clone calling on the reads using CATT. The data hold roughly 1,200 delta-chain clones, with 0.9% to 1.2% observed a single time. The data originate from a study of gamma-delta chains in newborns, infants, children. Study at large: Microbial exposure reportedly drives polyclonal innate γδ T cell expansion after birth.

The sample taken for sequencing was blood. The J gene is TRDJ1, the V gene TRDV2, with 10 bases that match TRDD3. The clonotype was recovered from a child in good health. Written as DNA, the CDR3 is TGTGCCTGTGACACTCTCCCTACCCTGGGGGATATAGACACCGATAAACTCATCTTT. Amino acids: CACDTLPTLGDIDTDKLIF.